This is a list of T cell receptor beta chains from one sample in a study of shared clonotypes between healthy human individuals. The method was immunoSEQ multiplex PCR; TCRdb's version includes in-frame clones alone and lacks a portion of them. The table shows millions of clones, with more than 85% occurring only once. The sequenced sample consisted of naive CD8+ T cells from PBMCs. The receptor source for this set is a young man in good health. Some clones in this sample may be carry-over from other donors' samples. The conserved cysteine and the conserved F or W are not part of the CDR3 here. Each record gives: V gene, CDR3 protein.

V: TRBV28; CDR3: ASSPGTANEKLF
V: TRBV7-6; CDR3: ASSTWTDQETQY
V: TRBV19; CDR3: ASSITTAEAAGNTIY
V: TRBV28; CDR3: ASSPLQGAAF
V: TRBV10-3; CDR3: AIRSISTDTQY
V: TRBV7-3; CDR3: ASSPLAGAWAQY
V: TRBV28; CDR3: ASRAPGQATYGYT
V: TRBV4-2; CDR3: ASSQDWGEGYYEQY
V: TRBV19; CDR3: SRGEPTGELF
V: TRBV27; CDR3: ASRPGPSYEQY
V: TRBV27; CDR3: ASTGQGAGTEAF
V: TRBV19; CDR3: ASSSTGTDTQY
V: TRBV5-1; CDR3: ASSLVAGGATEAF
V: TRBV7-9; CDR3: ASSSDIQADEQY
V: TRBV5-6; CDR3: ASSLVTGRINEKLF
V: TRBV30; CDR3: AWSGPSANEKLF
V: TRBV13; CDR3: ASTFSVGRDYSGNTIY
V: TRBV10-1; CDR3: ASSAGGTYEQY
V: TRBV28; CDR3: ASSTTGGSNQPQH
V: TRBV28; CDR3: ASSRSVNEQF
V: TRBV4-1; CDR3: ASGPGLARSETQY
V: TRBV30; CDR3: AWSPTVQNTEAF
V: TRBV6-5; CDR3: ATKERRGAHEQY
V: TRBV5-6; CDR3: ASSDGLAGQETQY
V: TRBV4-1; CDR3: ASSPGQYSNQPQH
V: TRBV29-1; CDR3: SVDRYDRVVFTGELF
V: TRBV5-5; CDR3: ASSFGQGGYEQY
V: TRBV4-3; CDR3: ASSHMPGQGLQAF
V: TRBV28; CDR3: ASSSPNQGEAF
V: TRBV29-1; CDR3: SVETGTPYEQY
V: TRBV27; CDR3: ASKVLTNTEAF
V: TRBV19; CDR3: ASSITEETQY
V: TRBV5-4; CDR3: ASSSWTDEQF
V: TRBV7-9; CDR3: ASSSRDRYYEQY
V: TRBV18; CDR3: ASSPRARTNTGELF
V: TRBV5-8; CDR3: ASSGREHYEQY
V: TRBV28; CDR3: ASSLGQGRQPQH
V: TRBV28; CDR3: ASSPRGLGVEQF
V: TRBV5-4; CDR3: ASSWGTAEAF
V: TRBV11-1; CDR3: ASSLGAGQETQY
V: TRBV15; CDR3: ATSRDRPGTDTQY
V: TRBV27; CDR3: ASSPALPGFLSSGNTIY
V: TRBV19; CDR3: ASSIDTGVGQPQH
V: TRBV19; CDR3: ASSPRGVQAQH
V: TRBV27; CDR3: ASSMEGQIDQPQH
V: TRBV5-5; CDR3: ASSWTDRGYEQY
V: TRBV9; CDR3: ASSVSGLAAPYEQY
V: TRBV9; CDR3: ASSLGTGGKNIQY
V: TRBV28; CDR3: ASSLPSGEAF
V: TRBV4-1; CDR3: ASSQGLAGARTGELF
V: TRBV28; CDR3: ASSSYSGSISYEQY
V: TRBV7-9; CDR3: ASSPGLYEQY
V: TRBV7-8; CDR3: ASSLASGTDTQY
V: TRBV4-1; CDR3: ASSQVGTGGGEY
V: TRBV9; CDR3: ASSVAVSGNTIY